Shown below are 5 T cell receptor beta chains from a single sample sequenced in a study of cytomegalovirus exposure and HLA in healthy donors. The PCR ran on 60 Vbeta and 13 Jbeta primers. The assay was immunoSEQ multiplex PCR, and TCRdb's table has in-frame clones only and misses some. Of 150,000 or so clones listed, around 83% are singletons. Sequencing was done on a sample of PBMCs. Receptors were obtained from a middle-aged man in good health and CMV-seropositive.

This chain uses TRBV30 with TRBJ1-4, with 8 nucleotides matching TRBD1. There are 14 residues in the CDR3. Germline CDR1 is GTSNPN and CDR2 is SVGIG (reference sequence). The trim removed 3 bases at V and 3 bases at J, leaving 3 bases unmatched. CDR3 amino acids: CAWSGQGSNEKLFF. CDR3 nucleotides: TGTGCCTGGAGCGGACAGGGTTCTAATGAAAAACTGTTTTTT.

The chain combines TRBV5-1 with TRBJ1-1; D is possibly TRBD1 (5 bases). The CDR3 contains 16 residues. Germline CDR1 and CDR2: SGHRS and YFSETQ. V lost 0 bases to trimming and J lost 0 bases, with 12 bases between them. The CDR3 protein is CASSLVGRGLNTEAFF. Here the CDR3 DNA reads TGCGCCAGCAGCTTGGTAGGTAGGGGCCTGAACACTGAAGCTTTCTTT. Supplemented by reference TRBV5-1 and TRBJ1-1, the full variable domain reads KAGVTQTPRYLIKTRGQQVTLSCSPISGHRSVSWYQQTPGQGLQFLFEYFSETQRNKGNFPGRFSGRQFSNSRSEMNVSTLELGDSALYLCASSLVGRGLNTEAFFGQGTRLTVV.

The rearrangement joins TRBV5-8 to TRBJ1-6; no clear D. Germline V gives CDR1 SGHTS, CDR2 YDEGEE. The CDR3 covers 17 residues. With 0 bases removed from V and 0 bases from J, the gap between germline ends came to 10 bases. In DNA, the CDR3 is TGTGCCAGCAGCTTGGTTGTCAGGAACTCCTATAATTCACCCCTCCACTTT. This codes for CASSLVVRNSYNSPLHF.

Remarks on this clone: The junction departs from germline at one end; a sequencing error may be responsible. The V call is TRBV7-9, the J call TRBJ2-7; 7 bases are shared with TRBD1. This CDR3 has 18 residues. Germline V gives CDR1 SEHNR, CDR2 FQNEAQ (reference sequence). The CDR3 here is CSSSLDPYRDSLRREQYF. DNA of the CDR3: TGTTCCAGCAGCTTAGACCCCTATCGGGACAGCTTGCGCCGTGAGCAGTACTTC.

This chain joins TRBV5-4 and TRBJ1-1, with D unresolved. Deletions cut 0 bases from V and 1 base from J, with 10 bases between. There are 15 residues in the CDR3. Germline-derived CDR1 and CDR2 are SGHNT and YYREEE (reference sequence). The chain's CDR3 is CASSLVGVTNTEAFF. The CDR3 DNA reads as TGTGCCAGCAGCTTGGTGGGAGTAACGAACACTGAAGCTTTCTTT.